This T cell receptor (beta chain) is drawn from a study of blood T cell repertoires in COVID-19. Overall study context: Both acute and convalescent COVID-19 samples were obtained from the United States, Italy and Spain.

This clone was seen only once. The Seattle patients joined while their infection was active and were tracked longitudinally afterward. Germline CDR1 SEHNR, CDR2 FQNEAQ (reference sequence). V gave up 4 bases and J gave up 0 bases, with 7 bases separating them. The CDR3 contains 14 residues. Method: immunoSEQ multiplex PCR; TCRdb's copy keeps in-frame clones and lacks some. This table has some 300,000 clones, around 89% appearing once. Source material: peripheral blood. This receptor was obtained from a woman between 45 and 60 years old with COVID-19, enrolled during active disease. The chain uses TRBV7-9 and TRBJ1-3; D not certain. The CDR3 bases are TGTGCCAGCAGCTCCCGTAGCTCTGGAAACACCATATATTTT. Its translation: CASSSRSSGNTIYF. The full variable domain, completed using reference TRBV7-9 and TRBJ1-3, is DTGVSQNPRHKITKRGQNVTFRCDPISEHNRLYWYRQTLGQGPEFLTYFQNEAQLEKSRLLSDRFSAERPKGSFSTLEIQRTEQGDSAMYLCASSSRSSGNTIYFGEGSWLTVV.